A selection of T cell receptor beta chains follows, all from one sample in a study of vaccination effects on CD4 cells after COVID-19. No antigen is known for these receptors. Sequenced by immunoSEQ multiplex PCR; TCRdb stores in-frame clones only, minus some. The table has under 80,000 clones, around 70% seen once; the top ten hold about 5%. Sequencing used CD4+ T cells from PBMCs cultured with HIV peptides, obtained before COVID-19 vaccination. The receptors were sampled from a human donor who had a prior SARS-CoV-2 infection. Each CDR3 is given with its conserved first and last residue. The order of the fields is clone size, D gene, V gene, J gene, CDR3 DNA, CDR3 protein. A D gene is named only where the DNA matches it firmly. Clone size is given for some rows only: seen once, a few or many times, or a class if the clone is expanded.

clone size: once
D gene: TRBD2
V gene: TRBV7-9
J gene: TRBJ2-1
CDR3 DNA: TGTGCCAGCAGCTTGGCACTAGCGGGAGAATACAATGAGCAGTTCTTC
CDR3 protein: CASSLALAGEYNEQFF

clone size: .
D gene: TRBD1
V gene: TRBV7-8
J gene: TRBJ1-5
CDR3 DNA: TGTGCCAGCAGCTTAAACAGACAGGGAAGGCAGCCCCAGCATTTT
CDR3 protein: CASSLNRQGRQPQHF

clone size: .
D gene: .
V gene: TRBV11-3
J gene: TRBJ2-7
CDR3 DNA: TGTGCCAGCAGCCCAGGATACGAGCAGTACTTC
CDR3 protein: CASSPGYEQYF

clone size: .
D gene: TRBD2
V gene: TRBV10-3
J gene: TRBJ2-5
CDR3 DNA: TGTGCCATCAGTGAGTTTCGAGCGGGGCCGCAAGAGACCCAGTACTTC
CDR3 protein: CAISEFRAGPQETQYF

clone size: few
D gene: TRBD2
V gene: TRBV5-6
J gene: TRBJ2-3
CDR3 DNA: TGTGCCAGCAGCGCTAGCGGGAGGGCCGCCGCAGATACGCAGTATTTT
CDR3 protein: CASSASGRAAADTQYF

clone size: once
D gene: .
V gene: TRBV5-1
J gene: TRBJ1-4
CDR3 DNA: TGCGCCAGCAGCTTGGGGGGAACAACTAATGAAAAACTGTTTTTT
CDR3 protein: CASSLGGTTNEKLFF

clone size: .
D gene: .
V gene: TRBV19
J gene: TRBJ2-4
CDR3 DNA: TGTGCCAGTAGTGGGGCGGGCAAAAACATTCAGTACTTC
CDR3 protein: CASSGAGKNIQYF

clone size: .
D gene: .
V gene: TRBV10-3
J gene: TRBJ1-1
CDR3 DNA: TGTGCCATCAGTGATTTTGGGGGGGACACTGAAGCTTTCTTT
CDR3 protein: CAISDFGGDTEAFF

clone size: .
D gene: .
V gene: TRBV5-4
J gene: TRBJ1-1
CDR3 DNA: TGTGCCAGCAGCTTGACTTCCAACACTGAAGCTTTCTTT
CDR3 protein: CASSLTSNTEAFF

clone size: few
D gene: .
V gene: TRBV9
J gene: TRBJ2-2
CDR3 DNA: TGTGCCAGCAGCGTTTCAAGTACCGGGGAGCTGTTTTTT
CDR3 protein: CASSVSSTGELFF

clone size: .
D gene: .
V gene: TRBV11-3
J gene: TRBJ2-2
CDR3 DNA: TGTGCCAGCAGCTTACCAGCGGCGAACACCGGGGAGCTGTTTTTT
CDR3 protein: CASSLPAANTGELFF

clone size: .
D gene: TRBD2
V gene: TRBV7-8
J gene: TRBJ2-3
CDR3 DNA: TGTGCCAGCAGCGGACTAGCGGGGGGAGGGGTTTTCCCAGATACGCAGTATTTT
CDR3 protein: CASSGLAGGGVFPDTQYF

clone size: .
D gene: TRBD2
V gene: TRBV3-1/TRBV3-2
J gene: TRBJ2-3
CDR3 DNA: TGTGCCAGCAGTAATTGGGCCAGCGGGGGGGTTCAGGCAGATACGCAGTATTTT
CDR3 protein: CASSNWASGGVQADTQYF

clone size: .
D gene: .
V gene: TRBV7-2
J gene: TRBJ2-3
CDR3 DNA: TGTGCCAGCAGCTTAATGGGCCCTAGTACTCACACAGATACGCAGTATTTT
CDR3 protein: CASSLMGPSTHTDTQYF

clone size: few
D gene: TRBD1
V gene: TRBV7-9
J gene: TRBJ1-2
CDR3 DNA: TGTGCCAGCAGCTTCGGACAGGGGGCGATCTATGGCTACACCTTC
CDR3 protein: CASSFGQGAIYGYTF

clone size: few
D gene: TRBD1
V gene: TRBV30
J gene: TRBJ2-7
CDR3 DNA: TGTGCCTGGAGTGCCTGGGACAGGGGGGTCGCGGAGCAGTACTTC
CDR3 protein: CAWSAWDRGVAEQYF

clone size: few
D gene: TRBD1
V gene: TRBV6-4
J gene: TRBJ2-5
CDR3 DNA: TGTGCCAGCAGTGTCTTAGGGGACAGCAAAAAAGAGACCCAGTACTTC
CDR3 protein: CASSVLGDSKKETQYF

clone size: few
D gene: .
V gene: TRBV27
J gene: TRBJ1-3
CDR3 DNA: TGTGCCAGCAGAGCGGCCGGAAACACCATATATTTT
CDR3 protein: CASRAAGNTIYF

clone size: few
D gene: .
V gene: TRBV10-2
J gene: TRBJ1-3
CDR3 DNA: TGCGCCAGCGGATGGGACTCTGGAAACACCATATATTTT
CDR3 protein: CASGWDSGNTIYF

clone size: .
D gene: TRBD1
V gene: TRBV5-1
J gene: TRBJ2-5
CDR3 DNA: TGCGCCAGCAGTCCCTTACAGGGGGCTCAAGAGACCCAGTACTTC
CDR3 protein: CASSPLQGAQETQYF

clone size: .
D gene: TRBD1
V gene: TRBV11-3
J gene: TRBJ1-2
CDR3 DNA: TGTGCCAGCAGCACCCGGACAGGGGTTGGTGGCTACACCTTC
CDR3 protein: CASSTRTGVGGYTF

clone size: once
D gene: .
V gene: TRBV6-5
J gene: TRBJ1-2
CDR3 DNA: TGTGCCAGCAGTTCTACTCAGGACTTCTATGGCTACACCTTC
CDR3 protein: CASSSTQDFYGYTF

clone size: once
D gene: .
V gene: TRBV9
J gene: TRBJ1-6
CDR3 DNA: TGTGCCAGCAGCTCTCAGGTCGATAATTCACCCCTCCACTTT
CDR3 protein: CASSSQVDNSPLHF

clone size: .
D gene: .
V gene: TRBV11-3
J gene: TRBJ2-7
CDR3 DNA: TGTGCCAGCAGCTTAGAGAACTACTACGAGCAGTACTTC
CDR3 protein: CASSLENYYEQYF

clone size: .
D gene: TRBD2
V gene: TRBV4-2
J gene: TRBJ2-3
CDR3 DNA: TGTGCCAGCAGCCAAGATCCGAGCGGGGGGGCCACAGATACGCAGTATTTT
CDR3 protein: CASSQDPSGGATDTQYF

clone size: once
D gene: .
V gene: TRBV6-5
J gene: TRBJ2-7
CDR3 DNA: TGTGCCAGCAGCAGACGGTCCTACGAGCAGTACTCGTTC
CDR3 protein: CASSRRSYEQYSF

clone size: .
D gene: .
V gene: TRBV27
J gene: TRBJ2-2
CDR3 DNA: TGTGCCAGCAGTTTGGGGCAGGGGCGGGCCGGGGAGCTGTTTTTT
CDR3 protein: CASSLGQGRAGELFF

clone size: .
D gene: TRBD2
V gene: TRBV5-1
J gene: TRBJ2-1
CDR3 DNA: TGCGCCAGCAGCTCCCTGAGCGGGGGTTTGGCCAATGAGCAGTTCTTC
CDR3 protein: CASSSLSGGLANEQFF

clone size: once
D gene: TRBD2
V gene: TRBV5-5
J gene: TRBJ2-7
CDR3 DNA: TGTGCCAGCACCACTAGCGGGAGGGCCGGCGAGCAGTACTTC
CDR3 protein: CASTTSGRAGEQYF

clone size: few
D gene: TRBD2
V gene: TRBV30
J gene: TRBJ2-1
CDR3 DNA: TGTGCCTGGAGCGCTAGCGGGATTGATGAGCAGTTCTTC
CDR3 protein: CAWSASGIDEQFF

clone size: .
D gene: TRBD1
V gene: TRBV28
J gene: TRBJ2-2
CDR3 DNA: TGTGCCAGCAGTTTATTCCAGGGACAGGGTACCACCGGGGAGCTGTTTTTT
CDR3 protein: CASSLFQGQGTTGELFF